Presented here are 20 T cell receptor beta chains from one specimen sequenced in a study of cytomegalovirus exposure and HLA in healthy donors (dated by TCRdb to about 2017). The method was the immunoSEQ multiplex PCR assay. A mixture of 60 forward primers for TCR Vbeta segments and 13 reverse primers for TCR Jbeta segments was used in the multiplex PCR. TCRdb holds this immuneACCESS table with in-frame rearrangements only. Some clones are missing; in checked studies, unresolved V genes explain under half, and the rest has no known cause. The sample includes around 140,000 clones, with approximately 84% observed a single time. Of the sample, roughly 9.9% is held by the ten largest clones. Sequenced input: PBMCs. The receptors stem from a woman aged 55 to 70 in good health and CMV-seropositive.

This clone was seen a single time. The chain recombines TRBV19 with TRBJ2-3, with D tentatively TRBD2 (5 bases). Germline CDR1 and CDR2: LNHDA and SQIVND (reference sequence). Trimming left V 7 bases short and J 6 bases short, with 20 bases between. This CDR3 region has 15 residues. CDR3 loop: CASTFRGSPGDTQYF. CDR3 in DNA: TGTGCCAGTACCTTCCGAGGCTCCCCGGGGGATACGCAGTATTTT.

J is TRBJ2-7 and V is TRBV4-3, with 8 bases aligning to TRBD2. The germline CDR1 and CDR2 sequences are LGHNA and YSLEER. V shed 0 bases and J 0 bases; nucleotides not matched to a gene: 7. This CDR3 contains 17 residues. CDR3 in DNA: TGCGCCAGCAGCCAAGATAGGAGACTAGCGAGCTCCTACGAGCAGTACTTC. Translation gives CASSQDRRLASSYEQYF.

This clone has more than one count but fewer than ten. The junction and the germline gene differ at one end; a read error may be behind it. The CDR3 coding sequence is TGTGCCACCAGCGGGGGACAGGGCCTCTCTGGGGCCAACGTCCTGACTTTC. Protein product: CATSGGQGLSGANVLTF. The chain uses TRBV7-9 and TRBJ2-6, with D tentatively TRBD1 (9 bases). CDR3 size: 17 residues. Germline V gives CDR1 SEHNR, CDR2 FQNEAQ (reference sequence).

The CDR3 nucleotides are TGTGCCAGCAGCCCGACAGGGGCTTTGAACACTGAAGCTTTCTTT. This translates into CASSPTGALNTEAFF. The chain joins TRBV6-5 to TRBJ1-1, with 8 bases identical to TRBD1. Germline loops: CDR1 MNHEY, CDR2 SVGAGI. The CDR3 loop spans 15 amino acids. The ends lost 6 bases at V and 0 bases at J; junction bases unmatched: 6.

This chain's CDR3 is CASSRAGQAYNEQFF. The CDR3 DNA reads TGTGCCAGCAGCCGAGCGGGGCAGGCCTACAATGAGCAGTTCTTC. The rearrangement uses TRBV4-2 and TRBJ2-1; the match to TRBD2 covers 7 bases. The CDR3 covers 15 residues. Unmatched junction bases numbered 5, after V lost 4 bases and J lost 2 bases. From germline, CDR1 is LGHNA and CDR2 YNFKEQ.

This rearrangement joins TRBV5-1 to TRBJ1-4, with D possibly being TRBD1 (5 bases). Trimming removed 2 bases from V and 2 bases from J, with 10 bases in between. The CDR3 is 15 amino acids. The germline CDR1 and CDR2 sequences are SGHRS and YFSETQ. The CDR3 sequence: CASSFRGSTNEKLFF. CDR3 in DNA: TGCGCCAGCAGCTTTCGGGGGTCTACTAATGAAAAACTGTTTTTT. Using reference TRBV5-1 and TRBJ1-4 for the parts outside the CDR3, the full variable domain is KAGVTQTPRYLIKTRGQQVTLSCSPISGHRSVSWYQQTPGQGLQFLFEYFSETQRNKGNFPGRFSGRQFSNSRSEMNVSTLELGDSALYLCASSFRGSTNEKLFFGSGTQLSVL.

The rearrangement joins TRBV28 to TRBJ2-7; a possible D gene is TRBD1 (5 bases). With 5 bases removed from V and 7 bases from J, the gap between germline ends came to 12 bases. CDR3 length: 12 amino acids. CDR1 MDHEN and CDR2 SYDVKM come from the germline V gene. CDR3 coding DNA: TGTGCCAGCAGTCGTGACAGTATAGAGCAGTACTTC. Amino acids: CASSRDSIEQYF.

V gene TRBV11-2 combines with J gene TRBJ2-1, with 10 nucleotides matching TRBD2. Germline assignment: CDR1 SGHAT and CDR2 FQNNGV. V shed 0 bases and J 6 bases; nucleotides not matched to a gene: 8. This CDR3 is built from 17 residues. The CDR3 sequence: CASSLDQWSSGSNEQFF. The CDR3 DNA sequence: TGTGCCAGCAGCTTAGATCAATGGTCTAGCGGGAGCAATGAGCAGTTCTTC.

The J gene is TRBJ2-3, the V gene TRBV30; 8 nucleotides agree with TRBD1. With V trimmed by 5 bases and J by 3 bases, 1 base remained unmatched. There are 12 residues in the CDR3. Per the germline V gene, CDR1 is GTSNPN and CDR2 is SVGIG (reference sequence). CDR3 in amino acids: CAWGQGTDTQYF. The DNA for the CDR3 is TGTGCCTGGGGACAGGGTACAGATACGCAGTATTTT.

This chain links TRBV27 with TRBJ2-5, with unresolved D. Germline V gene sequence: CDR1 MNHEY, CDR2 SMNVEV (reference sequence). The CDR3 runs 13 residues. V was clipped by 5 bases and J by 1 base, with 8 bases between them. The CDR3 protein is CASSPDIQETQYF. As DNA, the CDR3 is TGTGCCAGCAGTCCCGACATCCAAGAGACCCAGTACTTC.

The V call is TRBV7-2, the J call TRBJ2-3, with 8 bases aligning to TRBD1. Germline CDR1 SGHTA, CDR2 FQGNSA. This CDR3 is 15 amino acids long. The V and J ends lost 5 bases and 6 bases, in that order; junction bases with no gene match: 10. Written as DNA, the CDR3 is TGTGCCAGCAGCCCACGGACAGGGCAGGGGGATACGCAGTATTTT. It yields the protein CASSPRTGQGDTQYF.

Worth noting for this clone: Other DNA sequences in the same sample also yield this CDR3. The chain couples TRBV27 to TRBJ1-1, with unresolved D. This CDR3 contains 13 residues. Trimming stripped 6 bases from V and 1 base from J, with 9 bases between. The germline gives CDR1 MNHEY, CDR2 SMNVEV (reference sequence). In DNA form, the CDR3 reads TGTGCCAGCAGCCTAGGGAGGAACACTGAAGCTTTCTTT. Protein: CASSLGRNTEAFF.

This chain connects TRBV5-1 to TRBJ2-5, with 7 nucleotides matching TRBD2. The CDR3 sequence is 14 residues long. Germline CDR1 reads SGHRS; CDR2 reads YFSETQ. Unmatched junction bases numbered 7, after V lost 7 bases and J lost 1 base. CDR3 amino acids: CASHLADFQETQYF. The CDR3 nucleotides are TGCGCCAGCCATCTAGCGGATTTCCAAGAGACCCAGTACTTC.

The chain recombines TRBV10-2 with TRBJ2-5; possible D gene TRBD2, 5 bases. Per germline, CDR1 WSHSY and CDR2 SAAADI. The CDR3 length is 14 residues. V lost 8 bases and J 4 bases, leaving 17 bases between the germline ends. Here the CDR3 DNA reads TGCGCCAGCGGAACCGGGTTACTAGGAGAGACCCAGTACTTC. Residues: CASGTGLLGETQYF.

The rearrangement joins TRBV21-1 to TRBJ2-7; the D call in the table, TRBD2, was not verified against the DNA. TRBV21-1 is marked as a pseudogene. CDR3 size: 18 residues. The CDR3 DNA reads TGTGCCAGCAGCAAAGAGCCCCCCACGGGAGCGGTTTATGGGGAGCAGTACTTC. Translating gives CASSKEPPTGAVYGEQYF.

The rearrangement links TRBV28 to TRBJ2-5; D ambiguous. V lost 3 bases to trimming and J lost 5 bases, with 4 bases between them. This CDR3 is built from 11 residues. Germline loops: CDR1 MDHEN, CDR2 SYDVKM. The CDR3 spells CASSFGETQYF. In DNA, the CDR3 is TGTGCCAGCAGTTTCGGGGAGACCCAGTACTTC.

In the case of this clone: Other DNA sequences of this sample code for an identical CDR3. This rearrangement joins TRBV10-1 to TRBJ1-1; D is unresolved. This CDR3 region has 12 residues. CDR1 and CDR2 from the germline V gene are WNHNN and SYGVQD (reference sequence). V was clipped by 8 bases and J by 4 bases, with 11 bases between them. The CDR3 DNA follows: TGCGCCAGCCTCGGCCGGAGCACTGAAGCTTTCTTT. Protein: CASLGRSTEAFF.

This chain connects TRBV19 to TRBJ2-1, with 7 bases matching TRBD1. Trimming at V came to 7 bases and at J to 3 bases, leaving 9 bases not matched to a gene. The CDR3 is made up of 15 amino acids. Looked up from germline, CDR1 is LNHDA and CDR2 is SQIVND (reference sequence). The CDR3 DNA sequence: TGTGCCAGTATGAAAATGACAGGGTACTACAATGAGCAGTTCTTC. Protein sequence: CASMKMTGYYNEQFF. Using reference TRBV19 and TRBJ2-1 for the parts outside the CDR3, the full variable domain is DGGITQSPKYLFRKEGQNVTLSCEQNLNHDAMYWYRQDPGQGLRLIYYSQIVNDFQKGDIAEGYSVSREKKESFPLTVTSAQKNPTAFYLCASMKMTGYYNEQFFGPGTRLTVL.

This chain connects TRBV7-2 to TRBJ2-5; 12 nucleotides align to TRBD2. J lost 4 bases, V lost 1 base, and 1 base had no gene match. Germline lookup yields CDR1 SGHTA and CDR2 FQGNSA. This CDR3 is 15 amino acids long. The DNA of the CDR3 is TGTGCCAGCAGCTTAGTACTAGCGGGAGGAGAGACCCAGTACTTC. Protein product: CASSLVLAGGETQYF. The entire variable domain, with the rest obtained from reference TRBV7-2 and TRBJ2-5, is as follows: GAGVSQSPSNKVTEKGKDVELRCDPISGHTALYWYRQSLGQGLEFLIYFQGNSAPDKSGLPSDRFSAERTGGSVSTLTIQRTQQEDSAVYLCASSLVLAGGETQYFGPGTRLLVL.

The gene calls are TRBV2 and TRBJ2-1; the match to TRBD2 covers 11 bases. This CDR3 has 14 residues. The germline CDR1 and CDR2 sequences are SNHLY and FYNNEI. With V trimmed by 6 bases and J by 9 bases, 7 bases remained unmatched. DNA for the CDR3: TGTGCCAGCAGGGAGACTAGCGGGGAGACTGAGCAGTTCTTC. Its translation: CASRETSGETEQFF. Full variable domain (rest looked up from reference TRBV2 and TRBJ2-1): EPEVTQTPSHQVTQMGQEVILRCVPISNHLYFYWYRQILGQKVEFLVSFYNNEISEKSEIFDDQFSVERPDGSNFTLKIRSTKLEDSAMYFCASRETSGETEQFFGPGTRLTVL.